The rows below give T cell receptor beta chains drawn from one sample of a study of PD-1 blockade in classical Hodgkin lymphoma. Produced via immunoSEQ multiplex PCR; TCRdb's table is partial and in-frame only. The sample lists about 61,000 clones, roughly nine tenths occurring once. The sample was peripheral blood mononuclear cells (PBMCs), taken before the fourth cycle of nivolumab. These receptors all come from a human donor with classical Hodgkin lymphoma. CDR3s include the opening cysteine and the closing phenylalanine or tryptophan. Fields, in order: J gene, CDR3 length, D gene, V gene, CDR3 protein, CDR3 DNA. D genes are given only for firm matches.

>TRBJ1-1|15|NA|TRBV28
CASSPLTAVKPEAFF
TGTGCCAGCAGTCCGTTGACAGCCGTTAAGCCTGAAGCTTTCTTT
>TRBJ1-5|14|NA|TRBV6-5
CASRKQGGNQPQHF
TGTGCCAGCAGGAAACAAGGGGGAAATCAGCCCCAGCATTTT
>TRBJ2-2|11|NA|TRBV6-5
CASSLAGELFF
TGTGCCAGCAGTCTAGCCGGGGAGCTGTTTTTT
>TRBJ1-5|13|NA|TRBV5-6
CASSLQGLQPQHF
TGTGCCAGCAGTCTCCAGGGATTACAGCCCCAGCATTTT
>TRBJ1-4|14|NA|TRBV5-1
CASSLTGREEKLFF
TGCGCCAGCAGCTTAACAGGGAGGGAGGAAAAACTGTTTTTT
>TRBJ2-7|17|TRBD2|TRBV18
CASSPPSGAGGPREQYF
TGTGCCAGCTCACCCCCATCAGGGGCGGGGGGGCCTCGAGAGCAGTACTTC
>TRBJ2-2|16|NA|TRBV5-1
CASSLVGRGNTGELFF
TGCGCCAGCAGCTTGGTTGGCAGGGGAAACACCGGGGAGCTGTTTTTT
>TRBJ1-2|14|TRBD1|TRBV27
CASRDDRGVNGYTF
TGTGCCAGCAGGGATGACAGGGGAGTAAATGGCTACACCTTC
>TRBJ2-1|13|NA|TRBV6-1
CASSEIRAGEQFF
TGTGCCAGCAGTGAAATTAGGGCTGGGGAGCAGTTCTTC
>TRBJ1-1|14|NA|TRBV5-1
CASSLEGGGTEAFF
TGCGCCAGCAGCTTGGAGGGGGGGGGAACTGAAGCTTTCTTT
>TRBJ1-2|13|NA|TRBV5-1
CASSLDPSGGYTF
TGCGCCAGCAGCTTGGACCCGTCGGGTGGCTACACCTTC
>TRBJ2-1|15|TRBD2|TRBV7-2
CARGLAGVVYNEQFF
TGTGCCAGAGGACTAGCGGGGGTGGTCTACAATGAGCAGTTCTTC
>TRBJ2-7|13|TRBD1|TRBV5-1
CASSGQGPYEQYF
TGCGCCAGCAGCGGACAGGGCCCCTACGAGCAGTACTTC
>TRBJ2-5|15|TRBD2|TRBV5-1
CASSLTSGGQETQYF
TGCGCCAGCAGCTTGACTAGCGGGGGGCAAGAGACCCAGTACTTC
>TRBJ2-1|14|TRBD2|TRBV7-3
CASSSSGSIDEQFF
TGTGCCAGCAGCTCTAGCGGATCGATCGATGAGCAGTTCTTC
>TRBJ2-3|14|TRBD1|TRBV5-1
CASGRTGVTDTQYF
TGCGCCAGCGGCAGGACAGGGGTCACAGATACGCAGTATTTT
>TRBJ2-7|14|NA|TRBV5-1
CASSLDRVGYEQYF
TGCGCCAGCAGCTTGGACAGGGTGGGGTACGAGCAGTACTTC
>TRBJ1-1|15|NA|TRBV9
CASSVQTTENTEAFF
TGTGCCAGCAGCGTCCAAACTACAGAGAACACTGAAGCTTTCTTT